Below, 3 T cell receptor beta chains from the same sample are listed, as sequenced in a study of OX40 agonist ivuxolimab in advanced cancers. The table came from immunoSEQ multiplex PCR; TCRdb's copy has only in-frame clones and leaves some out. The data hold 60,000 to 80,000 clones, with over 70% observed a single time. Sequences were derived from CD4+ or CD8+ T cells sorted from blood, sampled in a trial of the OX40 agonist ivuxolimab. Source of these receptors: an adult with an advanced solid tumor such as melanoma, head and neck, liver or kidney cancer.

This sequence joins TRBV9 and TRBJ1-1; perhaps TRBD1 as D (5 bases). V lost 3 bases to trimming and J lost 3 bases, with 9 bases between them. CDR1 SGDLS and CDR2 YYNGEE come from the germline V gene. The CDR3 extends over 13 amino acids. The CDR3 loop is CASSGQGDTEAFF. The CDR3 coding sequence is TGTGCCAGCAGCGGTCAGGGCGACACTGAAGCTTTCTTT.

Concerning this clone itself: Distinct nucleotide sequences in the sample also encode this CDR3. V is TRBV2 and J is TRBJ2-3; possible D gene TRBD2, 6 bases. CDR1 SNHLY and CDR2 FYNNEI come from the germline V gene. V lost 4 bases to trimming and J lost 2 bases, with 7 bases between them. The CDR3 has 13 amino acids. The CDR3 loop is CASSADYTDTQYF. The DNA of the CDR3 is TGTGCCAGCAGTGCGGACTACACAGATACGCAGTATTTT.

The chain carries TRBV5-4 and TRBJ2-2; perhaps TRBD2 as D (7 bases). There are 16 residues in the CDR3. Germline values: CDR1 SGHNT, CDR2 YYREEE (reference sequence). Trimming shortened V by 10 bases and J by 3 bases, and 22 bases separated the two germline ends. CDR3 residues: CALRNLPGGDTGELFF. The CDR3 DNA follows: TGTGCCTTAAGAAACCTTCCGGGGGGCGACACCGGGGAGCTGTTTTTT.